The present TCR beta chain was sequenced within a study of Graves' ophthalmopathy and Graves' hyperthyroidism. Study-wide findings and caveats: For separating ophthalmopathy from stable hyperthyroidism, a 13-signature model gave 85% to 90% sensitivity and roughly 77% specificity.

In its sample, this clonotype was seen many times. Its antigen is still unknown. The authors amplified TCR beta CDR3 regions from RNA transcripts. HTBI primers primed a first-round RT-PCR, and a second-round multiplex PCR followed. TCRdb used MiXCR to reprocess the multiplex PCR reads, holding one entry per CDR3 protein. The sample lists roughly 600,000 distinct CDR3 sequences, about 40% occurring once. Germline CDR1 DFQATT, CDR2 SNEGSKA (reference sequence). The CDR3 has 14 amino acids. Trimming took 6 bases from V and 0 from J, leaving 12 bases between them. This rearrangement joins TRBV20-1 to TRBJ1-5; the D gene is possibly TRBD1 (5 bases). Sequenced input: peripheral blood or thyroid tissue (not recorded which). The clonotype was recovered from an adult man with Graves' hyperthyroidism. The CDR3 DNA sequence: TGCAGTGCATCCGACAGTTATAGCAATCAGCCCCAGCATTTT. It yields the protein CSASDSYSNQPQHF.